A single TCR beta chain is shown here with its context. These data belong to a study of a mutant IDH1 vaccine in newly diagnosed glioma. Study overall: Earlier treatment was radiotherapy, temozolomide, or both, with most getting both.

V was clipped by 4 bases and J by 5 bases, with 13 bases between them. CDR1 and CDR2 from the germline V gene are SGHDN and FVKESK. The CDR3 contains 14 residues. TCRdb's table, derived via immunoSEQ multiplex PCR, lists solely in-frame clones and lacks some. The table has tens of thousands of clones, about three quarters seen once. Time point specified: baseline, week 1 (first vaccination visit). The treatment here: pre-vaccination baseline after standard-of-care therapy. Donors' newly diagnosed IDH1-mutant WHO grade 3 or 4 astrocytomas lacked nuclear ATRX. This clonotype originated in a middle-aged woman with glioma. The sample in question was PBMCs, obtained from a glioma patient treated with radiotherapy, temozolomide or both. The chain has TRBV14 and TRBJ2-3; weak D call: TRBD2 (6 bases). This CDR3 reads CASSPAGSEDTQYF. The CDR3 DNA is TGTGCCAGCAGCCCCGCGGGGAGCGAAGATACGCAGTATTTT.